This T cell receptor (beta chain) was identified in a study of response to subunit inactivated influenza vaccine. Germline V gene lookup returns CDR1 SEHNR and CDR2 FQNEAQ (reference sequence). V shed 5 bases and J shed 9 bases, with 8 bases lying between them. The CDR3 extends over 11 amino acids. TCRdb reanalysed the RT-PCR reads using MiXCR and keeps one entry per CDR3 protein. The sample holds under 950,000 distinct CDR3 sequences; 21% are singletons and the top ten take roughly 10%. The chain employs TRBV7-9 and TRBJ2-1; weak D call: TRBD1 (6 bases). The material was PBMCs from blood, obtained about 5 days after vaccination. The receptor was isolated from a man aged 50 to 59 who received an inactivated influenza vaccine. This CDR3 reads CASSAQGEQFF. The CDR3 region has the DNA TGTGCCAGCAGCGCACAGGGTGAGCAGTTCTTC.